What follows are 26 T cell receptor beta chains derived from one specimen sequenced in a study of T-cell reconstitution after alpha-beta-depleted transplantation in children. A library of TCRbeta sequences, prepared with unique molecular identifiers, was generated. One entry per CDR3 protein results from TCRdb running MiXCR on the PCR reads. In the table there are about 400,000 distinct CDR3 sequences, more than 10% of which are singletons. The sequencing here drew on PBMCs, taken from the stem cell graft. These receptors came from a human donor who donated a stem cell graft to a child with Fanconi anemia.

The CDR3: CASSLSTSGYTDTQYF. For the CDR3, the DNA is TGTGCCAGCAGTTTATCAACTAGCGGATACACAGATACGCAGTATTTT. The V and J genes are TRBV27 and TRBJ2-3; the match to TRBD2 covers 8 bases. With V trimmed by 0 bases and J by 2 bases, 4 bases remained unmatched. CDR1 is MNHEY and CDR2 is SMNVEV in the germline V gene (reference sequence). The CDR3 extends over 16 amino acids.

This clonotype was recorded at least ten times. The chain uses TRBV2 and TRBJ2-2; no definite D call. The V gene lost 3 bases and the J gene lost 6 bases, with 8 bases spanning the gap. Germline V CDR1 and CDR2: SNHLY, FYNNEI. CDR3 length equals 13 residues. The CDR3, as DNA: TGTGCCAGCAGTGAGGTCATGGCCGGGGAGCTGTTTTTT. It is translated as CASSEVMAGELFF.

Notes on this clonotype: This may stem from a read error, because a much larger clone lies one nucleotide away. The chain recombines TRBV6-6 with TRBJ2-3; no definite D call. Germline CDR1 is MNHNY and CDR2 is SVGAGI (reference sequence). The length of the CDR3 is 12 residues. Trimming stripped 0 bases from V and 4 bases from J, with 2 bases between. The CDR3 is CASSYSPDTQYF. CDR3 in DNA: TGTGCCAGCAGTTACTCGCCAGATACGCAGTATTTT.

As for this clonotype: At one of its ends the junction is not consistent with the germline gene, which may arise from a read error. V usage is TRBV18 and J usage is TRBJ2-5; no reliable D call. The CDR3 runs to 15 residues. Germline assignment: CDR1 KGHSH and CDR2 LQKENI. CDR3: CASSPRAGPSTTKYF. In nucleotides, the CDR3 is TGTGCCAGCTCACCCCGAGCCGGGCCCTCAACGACCAAGTACTTC. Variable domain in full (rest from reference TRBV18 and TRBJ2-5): NAGVMQNPRHLVRRRGQEARLRCSPMKGHSHVYWYRQLPEEGLKFMVYLQKENIIDESGMPKERFSAEFPKEGPSILRIQQVVRGDSAAYFCASSPRAGPSTTKYFGPGTRLLVL.

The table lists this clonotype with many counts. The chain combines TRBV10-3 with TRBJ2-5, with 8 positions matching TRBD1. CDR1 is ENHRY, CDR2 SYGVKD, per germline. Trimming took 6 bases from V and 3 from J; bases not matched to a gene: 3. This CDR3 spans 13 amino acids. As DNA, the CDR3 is TGTGCCATCAGGCAGGGGGCCGAAGAGACCCAGTACTTC. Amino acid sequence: CAIRQGAEETQYF.

In DNA, the CDR3 is TGTGCCAGCAGCTTGGTAGCCTTAGGGCCTTATGGAGATACGCAGTATTTT. It translates to CASSLVALGPYGDTQYF. This chain joins TRBV5-8 and TRBJ2-3, with D unresolved. Trimming took off 0 bases at V and 5 bases at J, with 19 bases between the two ends. Looked up from germline, CDR1 is SGHTS and CDR2 is YDEGEE. The CDR3 length is 17 residues.

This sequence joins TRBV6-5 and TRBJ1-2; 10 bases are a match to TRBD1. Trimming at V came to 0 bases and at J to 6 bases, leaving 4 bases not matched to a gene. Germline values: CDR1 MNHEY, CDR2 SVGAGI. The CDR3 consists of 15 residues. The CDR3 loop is CASSYSGQGRDGYTF. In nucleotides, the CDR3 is TGTGCCAGCAGTTACTCGGGACAGGGGAGGGATGGCTACACCTTC.

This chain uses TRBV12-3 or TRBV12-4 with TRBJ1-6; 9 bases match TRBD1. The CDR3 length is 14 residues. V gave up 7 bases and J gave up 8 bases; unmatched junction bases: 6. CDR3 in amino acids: CASTVGQGYSPLHF. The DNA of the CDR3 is TGTGCCAGCACCGTGGGACAGGGCTATTCACCCCTCCACTTT.

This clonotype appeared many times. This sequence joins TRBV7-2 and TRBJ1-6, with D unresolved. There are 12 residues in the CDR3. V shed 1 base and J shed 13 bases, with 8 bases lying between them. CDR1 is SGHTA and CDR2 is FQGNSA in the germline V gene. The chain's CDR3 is CASSLEVLPLHF. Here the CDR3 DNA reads TGTGCCAGCAGCTTAGAGGTCTTGCCCCTCCACTTT.

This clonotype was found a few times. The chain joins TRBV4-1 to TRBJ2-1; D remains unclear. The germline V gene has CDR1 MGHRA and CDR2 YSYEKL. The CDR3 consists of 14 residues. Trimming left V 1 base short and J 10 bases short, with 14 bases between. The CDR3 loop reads CASSQAALGGEQFF. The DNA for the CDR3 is TGCGCCAGCAGCCAAGCTGCCCTTGGTGGGGAGCAGTTCTTC.

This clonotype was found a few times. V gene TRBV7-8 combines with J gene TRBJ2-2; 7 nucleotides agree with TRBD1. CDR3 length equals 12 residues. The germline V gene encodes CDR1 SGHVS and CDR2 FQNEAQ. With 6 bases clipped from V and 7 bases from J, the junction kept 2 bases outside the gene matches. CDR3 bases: TGTGCCAGCAGAAGGGGGCTCGGGGAGCTGTTTTTT. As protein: CASRRGLGELFF.

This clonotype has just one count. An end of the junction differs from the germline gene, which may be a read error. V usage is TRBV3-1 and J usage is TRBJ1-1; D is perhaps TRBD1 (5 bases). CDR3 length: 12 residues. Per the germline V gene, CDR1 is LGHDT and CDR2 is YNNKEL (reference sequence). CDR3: CACSPGGTEAFF. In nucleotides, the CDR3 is TGTGCCTGCAGCCCTGGGGGGACTGAAGCTTTCTTT.

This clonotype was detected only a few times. The CDR3 reads CASRAGTGDFYGYTF. In DNA, the CDR3 is TGCGCCAGCAGGGCCGGGACAGGGGATTTTTATGGCTACACCTTC. The chain has TRBV5-1 and TRBJ1-2, with TRBD1 matching 10 bases. The germline CDR1 and CDR2 sequences are SGHRS and YFSETQ. This CDR3 comprises 15 residues. V was clipped by 5 bases and J by 5 bases; unmatched bases: 9.

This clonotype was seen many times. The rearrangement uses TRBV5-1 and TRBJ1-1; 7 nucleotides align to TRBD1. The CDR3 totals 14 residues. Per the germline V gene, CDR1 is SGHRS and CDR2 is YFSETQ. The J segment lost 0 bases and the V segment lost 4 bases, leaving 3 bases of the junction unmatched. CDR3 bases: TGCGCCAGCAGCCAACAGGGGTTGAACACTGAAGCTTTCTTT. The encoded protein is CASSQQGLNTEAFF.

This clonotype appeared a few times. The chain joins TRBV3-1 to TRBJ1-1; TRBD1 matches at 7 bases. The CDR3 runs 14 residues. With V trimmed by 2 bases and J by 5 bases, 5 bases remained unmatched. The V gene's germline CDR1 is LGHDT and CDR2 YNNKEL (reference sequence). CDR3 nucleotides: TGTGCCAGCAGCCAATCAGGGGGAACGACTGAAGCTTTCTTT. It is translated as CASSQSGGTTEAFF.

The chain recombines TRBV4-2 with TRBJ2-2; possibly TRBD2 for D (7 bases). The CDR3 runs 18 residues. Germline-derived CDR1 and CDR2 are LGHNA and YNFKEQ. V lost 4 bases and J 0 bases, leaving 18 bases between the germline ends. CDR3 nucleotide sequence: TGTGCCAGCAGCCCAAGGGGGGGCACACCAACGAACACCGGGGAGCTGTTTTTT. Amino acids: CASSPRGGTPTNTGELFF.

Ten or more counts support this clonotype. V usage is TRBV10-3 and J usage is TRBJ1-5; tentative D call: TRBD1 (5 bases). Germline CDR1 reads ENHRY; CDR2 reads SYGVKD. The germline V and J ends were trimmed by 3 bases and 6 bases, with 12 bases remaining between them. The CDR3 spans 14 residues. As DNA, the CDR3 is TGTGCCATCAGTGACACGGGCGGGGGTCAGCCCCAGCATTTT. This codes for CAISDTGGGQPQHF.

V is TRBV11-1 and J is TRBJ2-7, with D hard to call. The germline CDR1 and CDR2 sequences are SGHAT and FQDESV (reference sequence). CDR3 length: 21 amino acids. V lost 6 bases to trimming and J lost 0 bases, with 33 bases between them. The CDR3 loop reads CASSISLFPHFKTPSSYEQYV. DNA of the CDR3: TGTGCCAGCAGTATTTCCCTCTTCCCCCACTTCAAAACACCGTCCTCCTACGAGCAGTACGTC.

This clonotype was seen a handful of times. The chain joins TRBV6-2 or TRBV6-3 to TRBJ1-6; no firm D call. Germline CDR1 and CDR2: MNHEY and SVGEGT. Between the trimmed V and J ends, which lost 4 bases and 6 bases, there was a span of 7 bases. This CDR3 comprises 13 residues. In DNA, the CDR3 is TGTGCCAGCAGTTGGACGGCTAATTCACCCCTCCACTTT. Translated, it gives CASSWTANSPLHF.

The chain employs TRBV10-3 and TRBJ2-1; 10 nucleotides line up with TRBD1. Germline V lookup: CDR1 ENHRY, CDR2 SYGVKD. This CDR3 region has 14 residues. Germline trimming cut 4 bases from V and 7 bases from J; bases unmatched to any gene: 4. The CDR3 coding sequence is TGTGCCATCAGTGGGACAGGGGGTAAGAATGAGCAGTTCTTC. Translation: CAISGTGGKNEQFF.

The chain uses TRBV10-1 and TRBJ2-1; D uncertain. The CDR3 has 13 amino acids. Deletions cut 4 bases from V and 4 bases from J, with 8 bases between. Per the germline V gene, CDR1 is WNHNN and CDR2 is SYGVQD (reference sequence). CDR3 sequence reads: CASSGTMYNEQFF. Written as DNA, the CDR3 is TGCGCCAGCAGTGGCACTATGTACAATGAGCAGTTCTTC.

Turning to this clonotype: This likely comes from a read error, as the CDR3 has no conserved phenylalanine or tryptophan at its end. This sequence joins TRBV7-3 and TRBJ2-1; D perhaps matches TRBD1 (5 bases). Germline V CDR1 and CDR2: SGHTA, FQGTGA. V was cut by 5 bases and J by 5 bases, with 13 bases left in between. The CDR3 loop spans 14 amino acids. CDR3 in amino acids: CASSPADSHNEQFS. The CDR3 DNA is TGTGCCAGCAGCCCGGCAGACAGTCACAATGAGCAGTTCTCC.

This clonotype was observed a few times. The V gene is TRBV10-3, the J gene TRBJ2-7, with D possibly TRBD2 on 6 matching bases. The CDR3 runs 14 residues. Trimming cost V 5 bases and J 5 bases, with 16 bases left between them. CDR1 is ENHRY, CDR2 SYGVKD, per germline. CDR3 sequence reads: CAISSGTGEDEQYF. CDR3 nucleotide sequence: TGTGCCATCAGTTCCGGGACGGGGGAAGACGAGCAGTACTTC.

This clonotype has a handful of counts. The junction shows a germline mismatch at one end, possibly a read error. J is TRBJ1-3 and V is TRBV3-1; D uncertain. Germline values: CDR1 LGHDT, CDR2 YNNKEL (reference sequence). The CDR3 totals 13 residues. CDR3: CASSQNTGNTIYF. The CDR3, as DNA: TGTGCCAGCAGCCAAAACACTGGGAACACCATATATTTT.

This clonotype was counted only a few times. The CDR3 sequence: CASSYRQVDGNQPQHF. The CDR3 nucleotides are TGTGCCAGCAGTTACCGACAGGTTGACGGCAATCAGCCCCAGCATTTT. The rearrangement links TRBV12-3 or TRBV12-4 to TRBJ1-5; D is perhaps TRBD1 (6 bases). The germline V and J ends were trimmed by 4 bases and 2 bases, with 15 bases remaining between them. This CDR3 region has 16 residues.

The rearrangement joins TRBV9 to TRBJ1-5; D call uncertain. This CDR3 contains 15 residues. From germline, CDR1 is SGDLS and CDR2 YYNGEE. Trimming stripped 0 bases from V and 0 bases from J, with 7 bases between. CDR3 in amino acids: CASSVDPNSNQPQHF. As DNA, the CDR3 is TGTGCCAGCAGCGTAGATCCGAATAGCAATCAGCCCCAGCATTTT.